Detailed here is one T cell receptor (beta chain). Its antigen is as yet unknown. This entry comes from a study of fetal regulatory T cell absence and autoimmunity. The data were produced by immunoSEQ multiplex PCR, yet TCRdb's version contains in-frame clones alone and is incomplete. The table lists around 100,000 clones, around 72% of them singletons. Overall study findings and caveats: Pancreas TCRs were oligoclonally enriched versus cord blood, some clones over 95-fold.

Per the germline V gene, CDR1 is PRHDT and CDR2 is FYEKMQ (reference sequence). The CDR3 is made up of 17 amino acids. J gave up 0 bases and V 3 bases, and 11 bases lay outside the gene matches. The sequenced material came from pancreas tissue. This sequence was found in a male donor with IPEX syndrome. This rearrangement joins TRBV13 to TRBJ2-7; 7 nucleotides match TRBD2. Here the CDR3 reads CASSFLSSRGSSYEQYF. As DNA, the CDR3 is TGTGCCAGCAGCTTCCTCAGCTCGCGGGGGAGCTCCTACGAGCAGTACTTC. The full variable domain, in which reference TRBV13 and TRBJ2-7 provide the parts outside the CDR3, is AAGVIQSPRHLIKEKRETATLKCYPIPRHDTVYWYQQGPGQDPQFLISFYEKMQSDKGSIPDRFSAQQFSDYHSELNMSSLELGDSALYFCASSFLSSRGSSYEQYFGPGTRLTVT.